Sequencing of this TCR beta chain was carried out in a study of blood T cell repertoires in COVID-19. For the study at large: Italy, Spain and the United States were the sources of the convalescent and acute COVID-19 samples.

In the original analysis: The authors estimated nucleated cell counts from reference gene primer amplification. Libraries were prepared by immunoSEQ multiplex PCR; TCRdb keeps only in-frame clonotypes and omits some of them. Clonal size and the V and J genes are those of that table, whereas D and trimming came from the DNA. The table includes under 250,000 clones, approximately 88% detected once. The TCR comes from a man in his forties with acute or convalescent COVID-19. Material: peripheral blood.

The CDR3 reads CASSFSTGELFF. The DNA for the CDR3 is TGTGCCAGCAGTTTCAGTACCGGGGAGCTGTTTTTT. The chain recombines TRBV7-8 with TRBJ2-2; D is ambiguous. The CDR3 is 12 amino acids. Germline CDR1 is SGHVS and CDR2 is FQNEAQ. Trimming removed 6 bases from V and 5 bases from J, with 7 bases in between.